What follows describes a single TCR beta chain. The data originate from a study of cytomegalovirus exposure and HLA in healthy donors. The CDR3 sequence is 14 residues long. Trimming shortened V by 0 bases and J by 4 bases, and 9 bases separated the two germline ends. Germline CDR1 is ENHRY and CDR2 is SYGVKD. Produced via immunoSEQ multiplex PCR; TCRdb's table is partial and in-frame only. In the table there are more than 150,000 clones, approximately 90% of which are singletons. The chain is built from TRBV10-3 and TRBJ1-2, with a weak D call TRBD1 (6 bases). Sequencing used PBMCs. The source of this sequence is a man between 18 and 35 years old in good health and CMV-seronegative. The CDR3 region is CAISESQGPYGYTF. In DNA, the CDR3 is TGTGCCATCAGTGAGTCCCAGGGGCCCTATGGCTACACCTTC.